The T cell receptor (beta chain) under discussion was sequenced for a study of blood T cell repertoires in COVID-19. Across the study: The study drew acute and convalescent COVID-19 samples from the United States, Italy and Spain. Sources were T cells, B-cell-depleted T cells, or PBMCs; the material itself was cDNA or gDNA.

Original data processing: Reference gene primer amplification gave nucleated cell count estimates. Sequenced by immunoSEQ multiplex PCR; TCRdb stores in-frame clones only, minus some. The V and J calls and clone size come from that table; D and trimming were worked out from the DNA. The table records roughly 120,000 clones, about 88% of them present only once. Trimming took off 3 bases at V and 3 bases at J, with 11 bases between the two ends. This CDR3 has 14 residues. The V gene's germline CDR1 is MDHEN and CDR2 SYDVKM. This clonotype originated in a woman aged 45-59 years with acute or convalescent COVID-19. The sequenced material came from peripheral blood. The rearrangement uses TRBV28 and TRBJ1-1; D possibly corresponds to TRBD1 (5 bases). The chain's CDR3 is CASSFRPGDTEAFF. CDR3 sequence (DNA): TGTGCCAGCAGTTTCCGCCCGGGGGACACTGAAGCTTTCTTT.